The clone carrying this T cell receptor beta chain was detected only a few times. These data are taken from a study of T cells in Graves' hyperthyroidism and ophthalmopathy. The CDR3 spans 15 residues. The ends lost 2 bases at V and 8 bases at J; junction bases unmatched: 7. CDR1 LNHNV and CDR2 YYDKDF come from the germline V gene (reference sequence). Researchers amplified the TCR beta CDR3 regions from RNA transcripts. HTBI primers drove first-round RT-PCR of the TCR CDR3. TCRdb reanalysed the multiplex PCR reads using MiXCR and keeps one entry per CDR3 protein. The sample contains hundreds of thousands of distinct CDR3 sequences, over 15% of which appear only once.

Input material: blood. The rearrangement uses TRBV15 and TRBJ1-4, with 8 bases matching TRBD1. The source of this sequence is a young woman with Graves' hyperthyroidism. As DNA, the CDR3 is TGTGCCACCAGCAGACCGACAGGGGCAGGGGAAAAACTGTTTTTT. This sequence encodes CATSRPTGAGEKLFF.